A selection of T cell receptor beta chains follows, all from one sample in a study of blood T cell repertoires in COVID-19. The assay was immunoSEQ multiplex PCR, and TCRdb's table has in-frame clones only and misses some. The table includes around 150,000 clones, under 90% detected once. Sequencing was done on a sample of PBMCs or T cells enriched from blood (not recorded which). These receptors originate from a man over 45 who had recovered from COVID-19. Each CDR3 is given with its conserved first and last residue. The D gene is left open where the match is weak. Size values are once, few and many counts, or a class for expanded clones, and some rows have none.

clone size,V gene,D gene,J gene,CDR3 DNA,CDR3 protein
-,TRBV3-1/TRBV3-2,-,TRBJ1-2,TGTGCCAGCAGCCCGGGTTATGGCTACACCTTC,CASSPGYGYTF
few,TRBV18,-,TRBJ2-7,TGTGCCAGCTCACCATGGCGGGCTTACGAGCAGTACTTC,CASSPWRAYEQYF
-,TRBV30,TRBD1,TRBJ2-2,TGTGCCTCTCCGGGACAGGGGCACACCGGGGAGCTGTTTTTT,CASPGQGHTGELFF
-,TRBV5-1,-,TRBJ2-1,TGCGCCAGCAGCTTCGGGCAGGGTCGTGAGCAGTTCTTC,CASSFGQGREQFF
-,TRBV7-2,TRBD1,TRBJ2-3,TGTGCCAGCAGCCGTTCCGGGACAGAGACGCAGTATTTT,CASSRSGTETQYF
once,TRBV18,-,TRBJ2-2,TGTGCCAGCTCACCAAGCTCCACCGGGGAGCTGTTTTTT,CASSPSSTGELFF
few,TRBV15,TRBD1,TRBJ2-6,TGTGCCACCAGCACCCAGGGGGCCGGGCCCCTCTCTGGGGCCAACGTCCTGACTTTC,CATSTQGAGPLSGANVLTF
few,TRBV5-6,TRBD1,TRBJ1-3,TGTGCCAGCAGCTCACCACAGGGGGCGCGAAACACCATATATTTT,CASSSPQGARNTIYF
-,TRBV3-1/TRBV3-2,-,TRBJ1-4,TGTGCCAGCAGCCGTTCCGGGACAAATAATGAAAAACTGTTTTTT,CASSRSGTNNEKLFF
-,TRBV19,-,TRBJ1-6,TGTGCCACCCGCCGGGGAAATGATAATTCACCCCTCCACTTT,CATRRGNDNSPLHF
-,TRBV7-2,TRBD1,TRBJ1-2,TGTGCCAGCAGAAGACAGGGGGCGGACTATGGCTACACCTTC,CASRRQGADYGYTF
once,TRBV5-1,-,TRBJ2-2,TGCGCCAGCAGCTTGGGGGACTCGAACACCGGGGAGCTGTTTTTT,CASSLGDSNTGELFF
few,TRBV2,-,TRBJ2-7,TGTGCCAGCAGTGCTTTCTACGAGCAGTACTTC,CASSAFYEQYF
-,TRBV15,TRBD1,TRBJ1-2,TGTGCCACCAGCAGCGGCGGACAGGGTGGTGGCTACACCTTC,CATSSGGQGGGYTF
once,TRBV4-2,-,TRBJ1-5,TGTGCCAGCAGCCAAGATCCGCATCAGCGGCAGCCCCAGCATTTT,CASSQDPHQRQPQHF
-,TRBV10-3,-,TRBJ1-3,TGTGCCATCAGGGACAGTACCTCTGGAAACACCATATATTTT,CAIRDSTSGNTIYF
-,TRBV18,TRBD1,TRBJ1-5,TGTGCCAGCTCAGCCGGGACAGGGGTTTTTCAGCCCCAGCATTTT,CASSAGTGVFQPQHF
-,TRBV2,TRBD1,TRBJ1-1,TGTGCCAGCAGTCCATCGACAGGGAGGAACACTGAAGCTTTCTTT,CASSPSTGRNTEAFF